The clone carrying this TCR beta chain was seen a handful of times. Its target is unknown. TCRdb re-analysed the RACE reads in MiXCR, keeping a single row per CDR3 protein. Counted here are under 400,000 distinct CDR3 sequences, about 5.1% occurring once; the ten biggest clones make up 2% to 3%. The entry originates in a study of human T cells and chemical hapten exposure. Time point described: pre-sensitization, week 0. Indicated treatment: therapeutic diphenylcyclopropenone sensitization with weekly scalp DPC. Notes on the study in general: Sensitization with DPC brought no change to TCRs above 1 in 1000 in frequency.

The ends were cut back, 1 base at V and 3 bases at J, with 9 bases in the middle. The CDR3 covers 15 residues. Germline V gene lookup returns CDR1 MGHRA and CDR2 YSYEKL. The chain joins TRBV4-1 to TRBJ1-4, with unresolved D. The clonotype comes from a woman between 50 and 59 years old with alopecia areata. Some clones in this sample may be carry-over from other donors' samples. The sample in question was whole blood, obtained in connection with sensitization to the hapten diphenylcyclopropenone (DPC). The CDR3 DNA is TGCGCCAGCAGCCAAGGCAGTGGATCTAATGAAAAACTGTTTTTT. Translation gives CASSQGSGSNEKLFF.